These 8 T cell receptor beta chains were all obtained from the same sample, sequenced in a study of cytomegalovirus exposure and HLA in healthy donors. It was with 60 Vbeta and 13 Jbeta primers that the PCR ran. The protocol was immunoSEQ multiplex PCR, while the TCRdb copy is restricted to in-frame clones and leaves out a portion. The sample yields about 160,000 clones, roughly 84% seen once. Sequencing was carried out using PBMCs. The receptor set was obtained from a man aged 25-45 years in good health and CMV-seronegative.

This chain links TRBV7-9 with TRBJ1-6, with 11 nucleotides matching TRBD1. The CDR3 has 16 residues. Germline V gene data show CDR1 as SEHNR and CDR2 as FQNEAQ (reference sequence). J was trimmed by 5 bases and V by 5 bases; bases with no gene match: 5. In nucleotides, the CDR3 is TGTGCCAGCAGCCTGGACAGGGGGCATAATAATTCACCCCTCCACTTT. Protein: CASSLDRGHNNSPLHF.

This clone was seen more than once but under ten times. The chain combines TRBV4-1 with TRBJ2-7; D is possibly TRBD1 (7 bases). The CDR3 is 15 amino acids. Germline V CDR1 and CDR2: MGHRA, YSYEKL. Trimming took 1 base from V and 5 from J, leaving 15 bases between them. The CDR3 region is CASSQVATGRNEQYF. The CDR3 DNA sequence: TGCGCCAGCAGCCAAGTTGCGACAGGGAGGAACGAGCAGTACTTC.

The chain links TRBV11-2 to TRBJ2-7; TRBD1 aligns across 10 bases. The CDR3 has 12 amino acids. Germline V gene lookup returns CDR1 SGHAT and CDR2 FQNNGV. The chain's CDR3 is CSSGTGDYEQYF. In DNA, the CDR3 is TGTTCTTCCGGGACAGGGGACTACGAGCAGTACTTC.

The chain is built from TRBV9 and TRBJ2-3; D call uncertain. V dropped 0 bases and J dropped 0 bases, with 8 bases sitting between them. Germline assignment: CDR1 SGDLS and CDR2 YYNGEE. CDR3 size: 15 residues. In DNA, the CDR3 is TGTGCCAGCAGCGTAGGACTCGGGAGCACAGATACGCAGTATTTT. Protein product: CASSVGLGSTDTQYF.

The J gene is TRBJ2-3, the V gene TRBV29-1, with no clear D. CDR3 length: 12 amino acids. V was trimmed by 6 bases and J by 4 bases, leaving 11 bases between them. Germline-derived CDR1 and CDR2 are SQVTM and ANQGSEA. CDR3 region: CSVAMAPDTQYF. DNA for the CDR3: TGCAGCGTCGCAATGGCTCCAGATACGCAGTATTTT.

The chain joins TRBV30 to TRBJ2-7; D gene ambiguous. The CDR3 is 11 residues long. The germline gives CDR1 GTSNPN, CDR2 SVGIG (reference sequence). V lost 4 bases to trimming and J lost 7 bases, with 11 bases between them. CDR3 residues: CAWNHVGEQYF. The CDR3 DNA reads as TGTGCCTGGAATCATGTCGGGGAGCAGTACTTC.

The gene calls are TRBV6-5 and TRBJ1-3; no clear D. Per the germline V gene, CDR1 is MNHEY and CDR2 is SVGAGI. The V end lost 2 bases, the J end lost 0 bases, and 8 bases lay between the germline ends. CDR3 length: 15 residues. The CDR3 DNA reads as TGTGCCAGCAGTTACCGACGGAGCTCTGGAAACACCATATATTTT. As protein: CASSYRRSSGNTIYF.

V usage is TRBV7-2 and J usage is TRBJ2-7, with 12 bases that match TRBD1. Trimming at V came to 4 bases and at J to 4 bases, leaving 5 bases not matched to a gene. Germline V gives CDR1 SGHTA, CDR2 FQGNSA. The CDR3 sequence is 15 residues long. CDR3 amino acids: CASSSRDRGLYEQYF. As DNA, the CDR3 is TGTGCCAGCAGCTCCCGGGACAGGGGGCTTTACGAGCAGTACTTC.